The sequence of this TCR beta chain was determined in a study of T cells in Graves' hyperthyroidism and ophthalmopathy (dated by TCRdb to between 2019 and 2020). The study in broad terms: Peripheral blood was collected at initial diagnosis, before any treatment. To identify distinguishing TCR V-J signatures, a discovery cohort of some 99 patients was used, comprising 40 to 45 with Graves' ophthalmopathy and some 57 with stable Graves' hyperthyroidism. Whether ophthalmopathy could be predicted prospectively was tested in an independent validation cohort made up of about 18 hyperthyroidism patients plus 17 patients who later progressed to ophthalmopathy. The 100 discovery patients were divided at random into training and test sets in a 7:3 ratio. The study also compared thyroid tissue and blood T-cell repertoires from 6 or 7 Graves' hyperthyroidism patients. Once sampling was done, hyperthyroidism patients were given methimazole at a starting dose of 30 mg daily, whereas ophthalmopathy patients were given high-dose intravenous methylprednisolone. TCR Vbeta CDR3 sequencing of 135 peripheral blood samples (roughly 43 ophthalmopathy, 75 or so hyperthyroidism and around 17 progressor patients) is reported in the paper.

V and J lose 3 bases and 1 base, and a span of 12 bases separates them. Per the germline V gene (reference sequence), MNHEY is the CDR1 and SMNVEV is the CDR2. The CDR3 has 15 amino acids, counting the end cysteine and phenylalanine. The read is trimmed to its CDR3 DNA, 45 bases read in frame from base 1. A note on this clonotype: Its antigen is still unknown. Base qualities are missing; no much larger clone stands one base away.

Graves' hyperthyroidism was defined as stable when no progression to ophthalmopathy occurred over 18 months of follow-up. Hyperthyroidism patients were newly diagnosed, with disease duration under 2 months, and aged 18 to 65 years. Exclusion was applied to patients with uncontrolled infections, other autoimmune diseases, pregnancy or lactation. Clinical symptoms, serum thyroxine and TRAb, thyroid ultrasound, and orbital computed tomography formed the basis for the diagnoses. PBMCs were separated from roughly 10 ml of fresh peripheral blood using Ficoll-Paque density gradient centrifugation. Trizol reagent was used to extract total RNA, and RNA quality was then checked on an Agilent 2100 Bioanalyzer. TCR beta CDR3 regions were amplified from RNA transcripts. The TCR CDR3 was subjected to a first round of RT-PCR using the HTBI primer set and the Qiagen OneStep RT-PCR kit. The libraries were constructed in a second round of multiplex PCR and then size-selected and purified. Paired-end sequencing of the libraries was performed with 100 bp reads on an Illumina HiSeq2000. The paper's data handling went like this. SOAPnuke was used to process the raw data, throwing out any read that contained adapters or uncalled bases, had a mean Phred below 15, or lacked an exact constant-primer or identifier match. COPE v1.2.5 was used to merge the high-quality paired reads, and each unique nucleotide sequence was defined as a clonotype. MiTCR v1.1 was used to align clonotypes to the IMGT TRBV, TRBD and TRBJ reference segments. Only V-J combinations with frequency above 0.0001, covering approximately 99% of repertoires, were analysed. A TCS score was defined as the ratio of F50 (clonal expansion) to E x V (chaos), with BLOSUM62-based TCRdist applied between CDR3 peptides within each V-J. Welch's t-statistics and random forest reduced around 520 V-J features to 10 to 15, which were used in a naive Bayes classifier (R e1071). TCRdb passed the public sequencing reads through fastp at Q25 and MiXCR, retaining productive beta sequences. Rows matching on CDR3 protein sequence are summarized as one entry with the most common DNA and genes. TCRdb, not the original authors, processed these V and J calls. Within this sample are hundreds of thousands of distinct CDR3 sequences, with approximately 25% of them counted one time only. The top ten hold 73% of the sample.

Points the paper makes about the study in general: In validation, the model predicted progression to ophthalmopathy a median of around six months before onset, with roughly 71% sensitivity and just under 75% specificity. Sample size was not statistically predetermined, and blinding of investigators to group allocation was not performed. Most expanded thyroid clonotypes (frequency above 0.001) were also found in blood, which suggests that blood repertoires may mirror thyroid immune responses. In cross-validation, a model built on a 13 V-J signature told ophthalmopathy apart from stable hyperthyroidism with approximately 90% sensitivity and approximately 81% specificity, and in testing the same model reached 80%/75%.

The TCR comes from a man aged 45-60 years with Graves' hyperthyroidism. This receptor chain uses TRBV27 and TRBJ2-5; the D gene is perhaps TRBD2, from 6 matching bases. Sequenced material: blood. At the DNA level, the sequence is TGTGCCAGCAGTTTCACGGGACTCCCCCAAGAGACCCAGTACTTC. The encoded protein is CASSFTGLPQETQYF.